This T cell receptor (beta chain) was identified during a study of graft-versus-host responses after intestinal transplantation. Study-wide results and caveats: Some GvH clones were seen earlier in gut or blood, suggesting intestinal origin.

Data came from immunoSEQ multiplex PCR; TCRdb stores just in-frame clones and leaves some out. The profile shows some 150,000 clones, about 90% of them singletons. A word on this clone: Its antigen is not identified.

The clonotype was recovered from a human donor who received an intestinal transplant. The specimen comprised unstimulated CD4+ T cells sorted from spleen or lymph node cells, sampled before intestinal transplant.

CDR3 bases: TGTGCCAGCACCCAGTCGGACAGTTTTCAGTACTTC. This translates into CASTQSDSFQYF. The chain combines TRBV21-1 with TRBJ2-4; the table names TRBD1, a call not compared with the DNA. TRBV21-1 counts as a pseudogene. This CDR3 contains 12 residues.